This TCR beta chain was sequenced in a study of shared clonotypes between healthy human individuals. Several immunoSEQ plates received, in even portions, the genomic DNA of each subset. Data came from immunoSEQ multiplex PCR; TCRdb stores just in-frame clones and leaves some out. This sample has over 750,000 clones; roughly 96% occur once, and the top ten carry less than 0.25%. CD8 cells regarded as naive lacked CD45RO, were positively chosen for CCR7, and omitted terminally differentiated effector memory CD45RA+ cells. Findings of the study overall: The sharing of 4.5% to 5.5% of naive CD4 clonotypes was seen across a handful of donors. Since donors were few, the genetic and exposure-history diversity represented was limited.

With 8 bases clipped from V and 9 bases from J, the junction kept 19 bases outside the gene matches. CDR1 and CDR2 (germline): MNHEY, SMNVEV (reference sequence). The CDR3 spans 16 residues. This clone was counted once. As yet, its antigen is unknown. V and J are TRBV27 and TRBJ2-7, with TRBD2 matching over 10 bases. The receptor's source is a man aged 30 to 45 in good health. Material: naive CD8+ T cells sorted from blood. CDR3 sequence reads: CASGLNSGTSATGQYF. Here the CDR3 DNA reads TGTGCCAGCGGTCTAAACTCCGGGACTAGCGCTACCGGGCAGTACTTC.